The clone carrying this T cell receptor (beta chain) was counted ten times or more. Its antigen remains unidentified. V was clipped by 10 bases and J by 2 bases, with 18 bases between them. The CDR3 is 15 amino acids. The V gene's germline CDR1 is SNHLY and CDR2 FYNNEI. The data originate from a study of spatial heterogeneity in lung cancer. Overall study findings and caveats: Expanded tumor TCRs that were ubiquitous appeared in blood more at resection than follow-up.

A single record per CDR3 protein comes from TCRdb applying MiXCR to the 5' RACE reads. The table has 20,000 to 25,000 distinct CDR3 sequences, 3.3% seen once. Described time point: sample taken at primary tumor resection. Samples were donated by 72 untreated early-stage non-small cell lung cancer patients. Unsorted whole RNA of tumor, nontumor lung or frozen PBMC was sequenced. The chain couples TRBV2 to TRBJ2-1; either TRBD1 or TRBD2 may supply D (5 bases each). This specimen consisted of PBMCs, obtained at surgery. The sequence derives from a female donor with early-stage non-small cell lung cancer. This CDR3 is CATPGRRGTYNEQFF. The CDR3 DNA is TGTGCCACCCCGGGGCGGAGAGGGACCTACAATGAGCAGTTCTTC.